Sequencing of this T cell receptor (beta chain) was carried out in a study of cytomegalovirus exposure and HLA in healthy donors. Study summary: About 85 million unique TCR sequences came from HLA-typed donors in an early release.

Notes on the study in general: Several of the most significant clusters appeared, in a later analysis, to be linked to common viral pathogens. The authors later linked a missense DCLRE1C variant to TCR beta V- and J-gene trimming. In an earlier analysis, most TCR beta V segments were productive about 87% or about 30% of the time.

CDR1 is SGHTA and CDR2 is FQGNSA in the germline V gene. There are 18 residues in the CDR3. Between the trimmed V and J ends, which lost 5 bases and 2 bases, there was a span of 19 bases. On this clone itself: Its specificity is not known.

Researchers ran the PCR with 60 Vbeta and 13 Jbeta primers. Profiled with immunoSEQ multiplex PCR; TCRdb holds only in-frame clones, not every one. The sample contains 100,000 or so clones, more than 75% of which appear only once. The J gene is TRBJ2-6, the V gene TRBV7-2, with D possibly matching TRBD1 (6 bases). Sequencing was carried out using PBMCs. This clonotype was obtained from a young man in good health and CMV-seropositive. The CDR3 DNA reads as TGTGCCAGCAGCCCCCTGGGACATAGGTCTCCTGGGGCCAACGTCCTGACTTTC. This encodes CASSPLGHRSPGANVLTF.